This entry describes one T cell receptor beta chain. CDR1 is LGHDT, CDR2 YNNKEL, per germline (reference sequence). With 2 bases removed from V and 4 bases from J, the gap between germline ends came to 12 bases. This CDR3 has 15 residues. This entry is derived from a study of blood T cell repertoires in COVID-19. At the level of the study: Samples representing acute and convalescent COVID-19 were sourced from the United States, Italy and Spain.

The data were produced by immunoSEQ multiplex PCR, yet TCRdb's version contains in-frame clones alone and is incomplete. Among about 360,000 clones, about 89% were seen once, and the ten largest hold roughly 1.9%. The receptor's source is a man aged 40-49 years in a cohort exposed to, infected with or recovered from COVID-19 (not recorded which). V usage is TRBV3-1 (or the pseudogene TRBV3-2) and J usage is TRBJ1-3; maybe TRBD1 (5 bases). The sequenced material came from PBMCs or T cells enriched from blood (not recorded which). The CDR3 is CASSQRQFWGNTIYF. The CDR3 region has the DNA TGTGCCAGCAGCCAACGACAGTTTTGGGGAAACACCATATATTTT.